Below, 7 T cell receptor beta chains from the same sample are listed, as sequenced in a study of PD-1 blockade in classical Hodgkin lymphoma. Indicated time point: cycle 4 day 1 (C4D1), after five to seven weeks of nivolumab. Every single patient, without exception, relapsed after autologous stem cell transplantation, and brentuximab vedotin exposure varied. Method: immunoSEQ multiplex PCR; TCRdb's copy keeps in-frame clones and lacks some. The data show around 24,000 clones, approximately 80% seen once. Sequencing used peripheral blood mononuclear cells (PBMCs), obtained before the fourth cycle of nivolumab. These receptors all stem from a human donor with classical Hodgkin lymphoma.

This chain uses TRBV7-9 with TRBJ2-3; no clear D. With 5 bases removed from V and 6 bases from J, the gap between germline ends came to 9 bases. CDR1 is SEHNR, CDR2 FQNEAQ, per germline (reference sequence). This CDR3 is 12 amino acids long. The CDR3 reads CASSPDGDTQYF. The DNA for the CDR3 is TGTGCCAGCAGCCCGGACGGGGATACGCAGTATTTT.

This chain uses TRBV2 with TRBJ1-5, with D perhaps TRBD1 (5 bases). The CDR3 covers 14 residues. The V gene's germline CDR1 is SNHLY and CDR2 FYNNEI. The V end was cut by 4 bases, the J end by 3 bases, with 10 bases between. The CDR3 sequence: CASSGRVDNQPQHF. CDR3 nucleotide sequence: TGTGCCAGCAGTGGCAGGGTAGACAATCAGCCCCAGCATTTT.

CDR3 loop: CASTLRGAENIQYF. The CDR3 nucleotides are TGTGCCAGCACCCTGCGGGGGGCCGAAAACATTCAGTACTTC. The chain is built from TRBV5-4 and TRBJ2-4; 8 bases fit TRBD2. Looked up from germline, CDR1 is SGHNT and CDR2 is YYREEE (reference sequence). V shed 6 bases, J shed 5 bases, and the junction held 7 bases outside the gene matches. This CDR3 is built from 14 residues. Filled out from reference TRBV5-4 and TRBJ2-4, the complete variable domain reads ETGVTQSPTHLIKTRGQQVTLRCSSQSGHNTVSWYQQALGQGPQFIFQYYREEENGRGNFPPRFSGLQFPNYSSELNVNALELDDSALYLCASTLRGAENIQYFGAGTRLSVL.

This clone came up a few times. The CDR3 bases are TGTGCCAGCAGCTTAGATCGTCAGGGGTACTACGAGCAGTACTTC. This translates into CASSLDRQGYYEQYF. This sequence joins TRBV11-2 and TRBJ2-7; D may be TRBD1 (6 bases). Trimming left V 0 bases short and J 3 bases short, with 12 bases between. Germline assignment: CDR1 SGHAT and CDR2 FQNNGV. CDR3 length: 15 amino acids.

This chain links TRBV11-2 with TRBJ2-3, with D possibly TRBD2 on 6 matching bases. Germline V gives CDR1 SGHAT, CDR2 FQNNGV. The CDR3 has 18 residues. Trimming stripped 6 bases from V and 5 bases from J, with 27 bases between. The CDR3 region has the DNA TGTGCCAGCAGTCCCAGAGCCTCGCGGGGATCAAGTCGAGATACGCAGTATTTT. This sequence encodes CASSPRASRGSSRDTQYF.

This CDR3 reads CASSPLYSTDTQYF. CDR3 nucleotides: TGTGCCAGCTCACCACTTTACAGCACAGATACGCAGTATTTT. This rearrangement joins TRBV18 to TRBJ2-3; no reliable D call. The CDR3 runs 14 residues. The ends were cut back, 1 base at V and 0 bases at J, with 5 bases in the middle. From germline, CDR1 is KGHSH and CDR2 LQKENI.

V gene TRBV6-5 combines with J gene TRBJ1-2; 7 bases match TRBD1. This CDR3 has 14 residues. The J segment lost 2 bases and the V segment lost 0 bases, leaving 0 bases of the junction unmatched. Per germline, CDR1 MNHEY and CDR2 SVGAGI. In DNA form, the CDR3 reads TGTGCCAGCAGTTACTCGACAGGGAACTATGGCTACACCTTC. Translation: CASSYSTGNYGYTF.